Following are 20 T cell receptor beta chains from one sample sequenced in a study of T cells in localized non-small cell lung cancer. The method was immunoSEQ multiplex PCR; TCRdb's version includes in-frame clones alone and lacks a portion of them. The sample shows around 2,000 clones, less than 25% of them seen only once. The specimen comprised normal lung tissue next to the tumor, sampled before any cancer treatment. These receptors were collected from a woman aged 40-70 years with stage I lung adenocarcinoma.

By proportion, this clone is medium-sized. The V gene is TRBV28, the J gene TRBJ1-1; D unclear. This CDR3 region has 14 residues. Trimming took off 6 bases at V and 3 bases at J, with 14 bases between the two ends. Germline V gene sequence: CDR1 MDHEN, CDR2 SYDVKM. The CDR3 nucleotides are TGTGCCAGCAGCTCCTTGGTCAGTGACACTGAAGCTTTCTTT. Residues: CASSSLVSDTEAFF. The variable domain in full, with the rest retrieved from reference TRBV28 and TRBJ1-1, is DVKVTQSSRYLVKRTGEKVFLECVQDMDHENMFWYRQDPGLGLRLIYFSYDVKMKEKGDIPEGYSVSREKKERFSLILESASTNQTSMYLCASSSLVSDTEAFFGQGTRLTVV.

The chain couples TRBV9 to TRBJ2-7; possible D gene TRBD2, 5 bases. The CDR3 has 15 residues. The ends were cut back, 5 bases at V and 3 bases at J, with 18 bases in the middle. CDR1 is SGDLS, CDR2 YYNGEE, per germline. CDR3 nucleotide sequence: TGTGCCAGCAGGGTGGACGGGATGTCCTACTACGAGCAGTACTTC. The encoded protein is CASRVDGMSYYEQYF.

This clone was found a few times. This chain uses TRBV23-1 with TRBJ2-3; TRBD1 matches 9 bases. TRBV23-1 is noted as an ORF with a role that remains uncertain. CDR3 length equals 16 residues. V dropped 7 bases and J dropped 5; count of bases not matched to a gene: 13. The CDR3, as DNA: TGCGCCAGCACCCCTGGGAGGACAGGGGAAGGAGATACGCAGTATTTT. Translation: CASTPGRTGEGDTQYF.

This chain joins TRBV15 and TRBJ2-1, with a tentative D call TRBD1 (6 bases). V lost 1 base to trimming and J lost 6 bases, with 16 bases between them. The length of the CDR3 is 16 residues. Per the germline V gene, CDR1 is LNHNV and CDR2 is YYDKDF (reference sequence). CDR3 in DNA: TGTGCCACCAGCAGAGTCCCCGGACAGTCAGCCAATGAGCAGTTCTTC. Protein: CATSRVPGQSANEQFF.

The chain uses TRBV15 and TRBJ2-1, with D possibly TRBD2 on 6 matching bases. V lost 3 bases and J lost 3, with 12 bases in between. The CDR3 is 15 residues long. Germline lookup yields CDR1 LNHNV and CDR2 YYDKDF (reference sequence). The CDR3 is CATSSPGDGYNEQFF. As DNA, the CDR3 is TGTGCCACCAGCAGCCCGGGGGACGGCTACAATGAGCAGTTCTTC.

This chain joins TRBV2 and TRBJ1-4, with 11 bases matching TRBD1. Germline lookup yields CDR1 SNHLY and CDR2 FYNNEI. The CDR3 consists of 14 residues. With 6 bases clipped from V and 8 bases from J, the junction kept 5 bases outside the gene matches. For the CDR3, the DNA is TGTGCCAGCAGCCTGGACAGGGGGCTCGAAAAACTGTTTTTT. Protein product: CASSLDRGLEKLFF.

V and J are TRBV5-1 and TRBJ1-1; possibly TRBD1 for D (5 bases). The germline gives CDR1 SGHRS, CDR2 YFSETQ. Trimming left V 2 bases short and J 3 bases short, with 14 bases between. The CDR3 is 15 residues long. The CDR3 nucleotides read TGCGCCAGCAGCTTCATTAAGCAGGGAGACACTGAAGCTTTCTTT. As protein: CASSFIKQGDTEAFF. Looking up the rest from reference TRBV5-1 and TRBJ1-1 gives the full variable domain: KAGVTQTPRYLIKTRGQQVTLSCSPISGHRSVSWYQQTPGQGLQFLFEYFSETQRNKGNFPGRFSGRQFSNSRSEMNVSTLELGDSALYLCASSFIKQGDTEAFFGQGTRLTVV.

This clone was seen a few times. This sequence joins TRBV9 and TRBJ2-5; D is ambiguous. The CDR3 covers 17 residues. V lost 0 bases and J 4 bases, leaving 19 bases between the germline ends. CDR1 and CDR2 from the germline V gene are SGDLS and YYNGEE. DNA of the CDR3: TGTGCCAGCAGCGTAGCTCCCCGCGGTGGAATCCCAGAGACCCAGTACTTC. Protein sequence: CASSVAPRGGIPETQYF. Full variable domain (missing parts from reference TRBV9 and TRBJ2-5): DSGVTQTPKHLITATGQRVTLRCSPRSGDLSVYWYQQSLDQGLQFLIQYYNGEERAKGNILERFSAQQFPDLHSELNLSSLELGDSALYFCASSVAPRGGIPETQYFGPGTRLLVL.

This clone was picked up a small number of times. The DNA of the CDR3 is TGTGCCAGCCGAGGAGCGGTCCGCTACGAGCAGTACTTC. Translated: CASRGAVRYEQYF. The V and J genes are TRBV6-8 and TRBJ2-7, with D perhaps matching TRBD2 (5 bases). The CDR3 is made up of 13 amino acids. Germline values: CDR1 MNHGY, CDR2 SAAAGT. Trimming took 8 bases from V and 3 from J, leaving 14 bases between them.

V usage is TRBV15 and J usage is TRBJ2-1; possible D gene TRBD1, 6 bases. Germline-derived CDR1 and CDR2 are LNHNV and YYDKDF (reference sequence). V was clipped by 1 base and J by 3 bases, with 13 bases between them. This CDR3 has 16 residues. CDR3 in amino acids: CATSRGSRGGYNEQFF. The CDR3 nucleotides read TGTGCCACCAGCAGAGGAAGCAGGGGTGGCTACAATGAGCAGTTCTTC. The full variable domain, with the rest looked up from reference TRBV15 and TRBJ2-1, is DAMVIQNPRYQVTQFGKPVTLSCSQTLNHNVMYWYQQKSSQAPKLLFHYYDKDFNNEADTPDNFQSRRPNTSFCFLDIRSPGLGDTAMYLCATSRGSRGGYNEQFFGPGTRLTVL.

The genes are TRBV12-5 and TRBJ2-7; 7 bases are a match to TRBD2. CDR1 and CDR2 (germline): LGHNT, FRNRAP. The CDR3 covers 14 residues. The DNA of the CDR3 is TGTGCCAGCTCCTCCACGGGGGGCTCCTACGAGCAGTACTTC. Amino acid sequence: CASSSTGGSYEQYF.

This clone was recorded a few times. The chain has TRBV6-1 and TRBJ2-7; TRBD1 aligns across 8 bases. V was pared by 1 base and J by 5 bases, with 4 bases of the junction left unmatched. The CDR3 has 14 amino acids. Germline CDR1 MNHNS, CDR2 SASEGT. The CDR3 region is CASSEVGRGHEQYF. The CDR3 DNA reads as TGTGCCAGCAGTGAAGTTGGCAGGGGGCACGAGCAGTACTTC.

This clone was detected only a few times. The rearrangement links TRBV19 to TRBJ1-1; TRBD1 is a possible D gene (5 bases). V was trimmed by 5 bases and J by 1 base, leaving 11 bases between them. The CDR3 covers 14 residues. CDR1 is LNHDA, CDR2 SQIVND, per germline (reference sequence). CDR3 loop: CASSVGTANTEAFF. The CDR3, as DNA: TGTGCCAGTAGTGTAGGGACGGCGAACACTGAAGCTTTCTTT.

This clone showed up just a few times. The V and J genes are TRBV6-8 and TRBJ2-3; a possible D gene is TRBD1 (6 bases). This CDR3 region has 15 residues. The V end lost 5 bases, the J end lost 2 bases, and 14 bases lay between the germline ends. The germline CDR1 and CDR2 sequences are MNHGY and SAAAGT. Here the CDR3 reads CASSAGDPVTDTQYF. The DNA for the CDR3 is TGTGCCAGCAGTGCAGGGGATCCCGTCACAGATACGCAGTATTTT.

This clone showed up just a few times. This chain uses TRBV23-1 with TRBJ2-2, with D maybe TRBD1 (5 bases). TRBV23-1 falls under the ORF class, with uncertain function. Trimming removed 6 bases from V and 2 bases from J, with 16 bases in between. The CDR3 has 16 residues. The CDR3 sequence: CASSRSMTANTGELFF. CDR3 coding DNA: TGCGCCAGCAGCCGGTCGATGACAGCCAACACCGGGGAGCTGTTTTTT.

This CDR3 is CASTLPSAGVSTEQYF. The CDR3 region has the DNA TGTGCCAGCACCCTCCCTTCGGCTGGAGTATCTACCGAGCAGTACTTC. The rearrangement uses TRBV6-7 and TRBJ2-7; no reliable D call. TRBV6-7 is sorted into the ORF group, with uncertain function. CDR3 length equals 16 residues. Trimming cost V 7 bases and J 6 bases, with 25 bases left between them.

Sample share makes this clone large (0.1 to 1%). The genes are TRBV4-1 and TRBJ2-7, with D tentatively TRBD1 or TRBD2 (6 bases each). The CDR3 extends over 13 amino acids. V dropped 4 bases and J dropped 7 bases, with 14 bases sitting between them. The V gene's germline CDR1 is MGHRA and CDR2 YSYEKL. CDR3 nucleotides: TGCGCCAGCAGCCGCCAGCAAGGGGGGGAGCAGTACTTC. This sequence encodes CASSRQQGGEQYF.

The rearrangement joins TRBV7-4 to TRBJ2-1; D is unclear. This CDR3 spans 13 amino acids. V was cut by 6 bases and J by 4 bases, with 10 bases left in between. CDR1 and CDR2 from the germline V gene are SGHVT and SQSDAQ. In nucleotides, the CDR3 is TGTGCCAGCAGACCTACTCAATACAATGAGCAGTTCTTC. Residues: CASRPTQYNEQFF.

This clone was seen more than once but under ten times. This chain connects TRBV5-1 to TRBJ2-2; no reliable D call. Germline V gene sequence: CDR1 SGHRS, CDR2 YFSETQ. The CDR3 consists of 14 residues. The V end was cut by 6 bases, the J end by 7 bases, with 16 bases between. CDR3 in amino acids: CASTANGQFGELFF. The CDR3, as DNA: TGCGCCAGCACCGCCAATGGGCAGTTCGGGGAGCTGTTTTTT. Filled out from reference TRBV5-1 and TRBJ2-2, the complete variable domain reads KAGVTQTPRYLIKTRGQQVTLSCSPISGHRSVSWYQQTPGQGLQFLFEYFSETQRNKGNFPGRFSGRQFSNSRSEMNVSTLELGDSALYLCASTANGQFGELFFGEGSRLTVL.

By share of the sample, this clone is medium-sized (0.01 to 0.1%). The chain recombines TRBV6-8 with TRBJ2-1; 7 nucleotides match TRBD1. Germline values: CDR1 MNHGY, CDR2 SAAAGT. The CDR3 totals 17 residues. V gave up 5 bases and J gave up 0 bases; unmatched junction bases: 10. The CDR3 nucleotides are TGTGCCAGCAGTACCCCCCGACAGGGTAGCTCCTACAATGAGCAGTTCTTC. Translating it yields CASSTPRQGSSYNEQFF.